A selection of T cell receptor beta chains follows, all from one sample in a study of post-analysis software for immune sequencing data. TCRdb used MiXCR to reprocess the PCR reads, holding one entry per CDR3 protein. This table has about 810,000 distinct CDR3 sequences, roughly 50% appearing once. The sample was blood. The receptors were sampled from a girl aged 10-17 years with multiple sclerosis. Each CDR3 is given without its conserved first and last residue.

v_gene: TRBV2; j_gene: TRBJ2-3; CDR3aa: ASSGIWGDTQY
v_gene: TRBV29-1; j_gene: TRBJ2-1; CDR3aa: SVGGLAGYNEQF
v_gene: TRBV12-5; j_gene: TRBJ2-5; CDR3aa: ASGTGLEETQY
v_gene: TRBV5-1; j_gene: TRBJ1-2; CDR3aa: ASSLTAQSYGYT
v_gene: TRBV6-5; j_gene: TRBJ2-1; CDR3aa: ASSLQWLSNNEQF
v_gene: TRBV3-1; j_gene: TRBJ2-6; CDR3aa: ASSQDSRAAGANVLT
v_gene: TRBV12-3/TRBV12-4; j_gene: TRBJ2-7; CDR3aa: ASTYLSLTGGYEQY
v_gene: TRBV29-1; j_gene: TRBJ2-7; CDR3aa: SVVSLAGALEQY
v_gene: TRBV7-2; j_gene: .; CDR3aa: ASSIRGYEQY
v_gene: TRBV5-1; j_gene: TRBJ1-2; CDR3aa: ASSLPDEGYGYT
v_gene: TRBV7-8; j_gene: TRBJ1-2; CDR3aa: ASSLVLTGRETGNYGYT
v_gene: TRBV5-5; j_gene: .; CDR3aa: ASSSKAGIRETQY
v_gene: TRBV20-1; j_gene: TRBJ2-5; CDR3aa: SARPRGVAGAETQY
v_gene: TRBV5-1; j_gene: TRBJ2-7; CDR3aa: ASSIGQASSYEQY
v_gene: TRBV7-2; j_gene: TRBJ2-1; CDR3aa: ASSPGPPDEQF
v_gene: TRBV5-8; j_gene: TRBJ1-2; CDR3aa: ASSYVSRGSIYGYT
v_gene: TRBV20-1; j_gene: TRBJ2-1; CDR3aa: SATIRDSLSEQF
v_gene: TRBV6-1; j_gene: TRBJ2-3; CDR3aa: ASSEPGTGSDTQY
v_gene: TRBV5-1; j_gene: TRBJ2-7; CDR3aa: ASSLVIGDWMTYEQY
v_gene: TRBV29-1; j_gene: TRBJ1-2; CDR3aa: SVEGTVYGYT
v_gene: TRBV6-6; j_gene: TRBJ1-1; CDR3aa: ASRDRGGSTEAF
v_gene: TRBV5-1; j_gene: TRBJ1-1; CDR3aa: ASSLALGGREAF
v_gene: TRBV12-5; j_gene: TRBJ2-7; CDR3aa: ASGSPRSEQY
v_gene: TRBV7-2; j_gene: TRBJ1-2; CDR3aa: ANSFRPRTAGYT
v_gene: TRBV20-1; j_gene: TRBJ2-4; CDR3aa: STTGGPKNIRY
v_gene: TRBV5-5; j_gene: TRBJ2-5; CDR3aa: ASSLVLAGGDQETRY
v_gene: TRBV3-1; j_gene: TRBJ2-1; CDR3aa: ASSQDQGQGSYNEQF
v_gene: TRBV29-1; j_gene: TRBJ1-1; CDR3aa: SALGSEAF
v_gene: TRBV10-3; j_gene: TRBJ1-2; CDR3aa: AISEADSYGYT
v_gene: TRBV5-1; j_gene: TRBJ2-7; CDR3aa: ASSQATGGQNEQY
v_gene: TRBV20-1; j_gene: TRBJ1-2; CDR3aa: SASLIYGYT
v_gene: TRBV4-2; j_gene: TRBJ1-6; CDR3aa: ASSQVLQMDNSPLH
v_gene: TRBV6-5; j_gene: TRBJ2-4; CDR3aa: ASQSLKNIQY
v_gene: TRBV5-1; j_gene: TRBJ2-7; CDR3aa: ASSLSGTSGFYEQY
v_gene: TRBV20-1; j_gene: TRBJ2-1; CDR3aa: SARGAGSYNEQF
v_gene: TRBV5-6; j_gene: TRBJ2-5; CDR3aa: ASSFHGRGGDETQY
v_gene: TRBV7-2; j_gene: TRBJ1-1; CDR3aa: ASSSQKQIEAF
v_gene: TRBV7-2; j_gene: TRBJ2-1; CDR3aa: ASSVQARDDNEQF
v_gene: TRBV29-1; j_gene: TRBJ2-4; CDR3aa: SVDPGINIQY
v_gene: TRBV10-3; j_gene: TRBJ1-1; CDR3aa: AISDRGGPEAF
v_gene: TRBV7-9; j_gene: TRBJ1-2; CDR3aa: ASSPRAGRGLDGYT
v_gene: TRBV7-6; j_gene: TRBJ1-5; CDR3aa: ASSLGQGANQPQH
v_gene: TRBV6-6; j_gene: TRBJ2-1; CDR3aa: ASSYRDGLEQF
v_gene: TRBV7-6; j_gene: TRBJ2-1; CDR3aa: ASSQGLAGSSYNEQF
v_gene: TRBV27; j_gene: TRBJ1-2; CDR3aa: ASSFSRGPGYGYT
v_gene: TRBV29-1; j_gene: TRBJ1-2; CDR3aa: SVLRWPPNYGYT
v_gene: TRBV20-1; j_gene: TRBJ2-3; CDR3aa: SARLGGSLDTQY
v_gene: TRBV20-1; j_gene: TRBJ2-7; CDR3aa: SARRQGQGGPYEQY
v_gene: TRBV7-8; j_gene: TRBJ2-5; CDR3aa: ASRDQETQY
v_gene: TRBV7-9; j_gene: TRBJ2-3; CDR3aa: ASRREGGVTDTQY
v_gene: TRBV29-1; j_gene: TRBJ2-7; CDR3aa: SVAYRGLAGAVYEQY